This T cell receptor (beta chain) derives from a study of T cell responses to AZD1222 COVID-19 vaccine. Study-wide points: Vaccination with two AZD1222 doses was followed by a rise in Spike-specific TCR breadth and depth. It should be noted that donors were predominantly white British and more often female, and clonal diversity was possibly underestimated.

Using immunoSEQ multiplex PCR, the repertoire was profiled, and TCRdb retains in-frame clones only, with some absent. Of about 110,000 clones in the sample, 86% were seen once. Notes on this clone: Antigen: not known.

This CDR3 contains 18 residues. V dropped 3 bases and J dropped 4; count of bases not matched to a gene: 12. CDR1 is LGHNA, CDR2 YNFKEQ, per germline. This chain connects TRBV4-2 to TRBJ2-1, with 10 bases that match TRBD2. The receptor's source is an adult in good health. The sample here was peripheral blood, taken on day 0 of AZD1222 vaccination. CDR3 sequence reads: CASSHQRSGGDKYNEQFF. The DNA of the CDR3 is TGTGCCAGCAGCCACCAACGCAGCGGGGGGGACAAATACAATGAGCAGTTCTTC.